Shown below are 12 T cell receptor beta chains from a single sample sequenced in a study of blood T cells in healthy people across ages. Primers used in a second PCR of roughly 6 to 11 cycles were a sample-barcoded 5' primer and a J-beta primer mix. From the 5' RACE reads, TCRdb called clonotypes with MiXCR, one entry per CDR3 protein. Among approximately 700,000 distinct CDR3 sequences listed, 32% were seen once. Material: blood. The receptors were gathered from a woman at least 80 years old in good health.

The rearrangement links TRBV6-2 or TRBV6-3 to TRBJ2-4; D could derive from TRBD1 or TRBD2 (5 bases each). The DNA end is a closer match to TRBJ2-5, so the J assignment may be wrong. The CDR3 consists of 15 residues. Germline CDR1 and CDR2: MNHEY and SVGEGT. CDR3 in DNA: TGTGCCAGCAGCGCCAGTGGGGGAAACCAAGAGACCCAGTACTTC. Its translation is CASSASGGNQETQYF.

V is TRBV20-1 and J is TRBJ2-4, with 8 bases aligning to TRBD2. The J call is uncertain, as TRBJ2-7 better fits the DNA end. This CDR3 contains 14 residues. Germline V gene sequence: CDR1 DFQATT, CDR2 SNEGSKA (reference sequence). The CDR3 reads CSARDEREIYEQYF. In DNA, the CDR3 is TGCAGTGCTAGAGATGAGCGGGAGATATACGAGCAGTACTTC.

The genes are TRBV28 and TRBJ1-2, with 7 nucleotides matching TRBD1. V gave up 5 bases and J gave up 2 bases; unmatched junction bases: 11. Germline V gene sequence: CDR1 MDHEN, CDR2 SYDVKM. The CDR3 has 16 residues. DNA for the CDR3: TGTGCCAGCAGTCCAACGACAGGGTACAGAAACTATGGCTACACCTTC. Amino acids: CASSPTTGYRNYGYTF.

The chain employs TRBV24-1 and TRBJ2-1; possibly TRBD1 for D (5 bases). With 0 bases removed from V and 0 bases from J, the gap between germline ends came to 8 bases. This CDR3 region has 16 residues. Germline lookup yields CDR1 KGHDR and CDR2 SFDVKD. CDR3 in DNA: TGTGCCACCAGTGATTTGGACAGTCGCTCCTACAATGAGCAGTTCTTC. This sequence encodes CATSDLDSRSYNEQFF.

This clonotype was detected ten times or more. The V call is TRBV6-5, the J call TRBJ2-6; no reliable D call. CDR1 is MNHEY, CDR2 SVGAGI, per germline. This CDR3 has 16 amino acids. Trimming removed 0 bases from V and 10 bases from J, with 16 bases in between. The CDR3 nucleotides are TGTGCCAGCAGTTACTCATGGTTTACCGGAACGAACGTCCTGACTTTC. Amino acid sequence: CASSYSWFTGTNVLTF.

This clonotype was seen at least ten times. The chain employs TRBV7-8 and TRBJ2-3, with 8 positions matching TRBD2. Trimming at V came to 3 bases and at J to 4 bases, leaving 3 bases not matched to a gene. CDR3 size: 14 residues. Germline assignment: CDR1 SGHVS and CDR2 FQNEAQ. The CDR3 DNA is TGTGCCAGCAGCTTGAACGGGGGGGCAGATACGCAGTATTTT. This gives the protein CASSLNGGADTQYF.

This sequence joins TRBV12-3 or TRBV12-4 and TRBJ2-1, with 8 positions matching TRBD2. Losses at the gene ends were 2 bases for V and 6 bases for J; bases not matched to a gene: 3. This CDR3 is 14 amino acids long. The CDR3 DNA reads as TGTGCCAGCAGTTTATTAGCGGGGAGCAATGAGCAGTTCTTC. Translation: CASSLLAGSNEQFF.

There are a few counts of this clonotype. The rearrangement joins TRBV5-6 to TRBJ1-6; 7 bases agree with TRBD1. Trimming cost V 1 base and J 8 bases; bases outside gene matches: 9. This CDR3 spans 16 amino acids. Per germline, CDR1 SGHDT and CDR2 YYEEEE. The CDR3 loop reads CASSLKRGPKDSPLHF. The CDR3 DNA is TGTGCCAGCAGCTTGAAGAGGGGGCCTAAAGATTCACCCCTCCACTTT.

In this sample, this clonotype turned up many times. V and J are TRBV4-2 and TRBJ2-3; unclear D gene. Germline-derived CDR1 and CDR2 are LGHNA and YNFKEQ. This CDR3 is built from 13 residues. Trimming took off 5 bases at V and 2 bases at J, with 8 bases between the two ends. The DNA of the CDR3 is TGTGCCAGCAGCGCGAGCTTCACAGATACGCAGTATTTT. Translation: CASSASFTDTQYF.

The gene calls are TRBV20-1 and TRBJ2-2; possible D gene TRBD2, 5 bases. The CDR3 runs 15 residues. CDR1 DFQATT and CDR2 SNEGSKA come from the germline V gene (reference sequence). Trimming took 3 bases from V and 7 from J, leaving 18 bases between them. In DNA, the CDR3 is TGCAGTGCTAGTCCACGGGATCGGGTTATCGGGGAGCTGTTTTTT. Its translation is CSASPRDRVIGELFF.

Concerning this clonotype: A read error may be the cause here, since a much bigger clone is one base away. The chain couples TRBV28 to TRBJ2-7; TRBD2 matches 7 bases. The closer fit of TRBJ2-5 to the DNA end suggests the J call may be wrong. The CDR3 is 15 residues long. Germline-derived CDR1 and CDR2 are MDHEN and SYDVKM. The CDR3 protein is CASKAGRLHGETQYF. In nucleotides, the CDR3 is TGTGCCAGTAAAGCGGGGAGACTACACGGAGAGACCCAGTACTTC.

This clonotype was seen ten or more times. The rearrangement joins TRBV3-1 to TRBJ2-5; D gene ambiguous. V was cut by 1 base and J by 4 bases, with 13 bases left in between. The germline gives CDR1 LGHDT, CDR2 YNNKEL (reference sequence). This CDR3 is built from 15 residues. For the CDR3, the DNA is TGTGCCAGCAGCCAAGGACCAGGAGAGAGAGAGACCCAGTACTTC. It is translated as CASSQGPGERETQYF.